A single T cell receptor beta chain is shown here with its context. Its cognate antigen is unknown. This entry comes from a study of T cell responses to AZD1222 COVID-19 vaccine. Findings and limits, study-wide: Sampling that yielded the repertoires occurred only after the peak T cell response. Compared with day 0, the breadth and depth of the Spike-specific TCR repertoire rose significantly after two doses of AZD1222. Donors skewed white British and female; clonal diversity was possibly underestimated.

Pooling covered second doses at about 4 or about 12 weeks. Profiling relied on immunoSEQ multiplex PCR, and the TCRdb table lists in-frame clones only, not all of them. The top ten clones hold under 20% of a sample with around 120,000 clones, 86% of them seen once. The CDR3 sequence is 14 residues long. Unmatched junction bases numbered 4, after V lost 0 bases and J lost 7 bases. The germline gives CDR1 SGDLS, CDR2 YYNGEE. This specimen consisted of peripheral blood, obtained 28 days after the second AZD1222 dose. The receptor comes from an adult who received the AZD1222 COVID-19 vaccine. The V call is TRBV9, the J call TRBJ1-5; 7 bases are shared with TRBD1. CDR3 sequence reads: CASSVGAGGQPQHF. The CDR3 region has the DNA TGTGCCAGCAGCGTAGGGGCAGGGGGGCAGCCCCAGCATTTT.